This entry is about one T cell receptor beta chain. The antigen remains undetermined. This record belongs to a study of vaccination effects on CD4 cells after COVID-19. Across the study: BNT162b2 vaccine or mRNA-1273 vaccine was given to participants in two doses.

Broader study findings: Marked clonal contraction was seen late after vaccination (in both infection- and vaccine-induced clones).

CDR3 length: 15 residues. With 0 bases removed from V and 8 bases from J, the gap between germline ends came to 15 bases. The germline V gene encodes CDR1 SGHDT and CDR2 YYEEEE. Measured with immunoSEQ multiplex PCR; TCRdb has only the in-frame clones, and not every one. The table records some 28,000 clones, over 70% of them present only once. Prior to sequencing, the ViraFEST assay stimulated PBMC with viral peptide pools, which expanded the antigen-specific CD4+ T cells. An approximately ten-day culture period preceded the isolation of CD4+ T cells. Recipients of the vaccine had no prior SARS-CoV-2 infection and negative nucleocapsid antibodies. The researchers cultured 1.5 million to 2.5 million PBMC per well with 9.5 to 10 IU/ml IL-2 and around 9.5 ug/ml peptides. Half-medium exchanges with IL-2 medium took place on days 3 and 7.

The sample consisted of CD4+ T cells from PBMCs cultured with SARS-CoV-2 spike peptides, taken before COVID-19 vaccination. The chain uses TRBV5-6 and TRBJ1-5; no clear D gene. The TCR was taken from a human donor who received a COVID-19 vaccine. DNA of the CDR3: TGTGCCAGCAGCTTGGGATACGGGCCAGGCGAGCCCCAGCATTTT. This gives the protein CASSLGYGPGEPQHF.